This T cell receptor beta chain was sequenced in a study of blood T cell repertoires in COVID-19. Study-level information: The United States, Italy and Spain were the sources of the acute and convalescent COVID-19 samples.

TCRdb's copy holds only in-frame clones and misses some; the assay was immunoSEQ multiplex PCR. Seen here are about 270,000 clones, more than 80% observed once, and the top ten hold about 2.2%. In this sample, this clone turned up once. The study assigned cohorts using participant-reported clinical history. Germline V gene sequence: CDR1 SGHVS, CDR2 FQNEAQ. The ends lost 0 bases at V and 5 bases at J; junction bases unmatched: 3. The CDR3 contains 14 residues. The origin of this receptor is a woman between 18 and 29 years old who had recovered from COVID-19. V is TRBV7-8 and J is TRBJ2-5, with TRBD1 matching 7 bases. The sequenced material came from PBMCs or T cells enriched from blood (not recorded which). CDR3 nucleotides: TGTGCCAGCAGCTTAGCAGGGGGCCAGGAGACCCAGTACTTC. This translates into CASSLAGGQETQYF. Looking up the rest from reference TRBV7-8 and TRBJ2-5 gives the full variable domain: GAGVSQSPRYKVAKRGQDVALRCDPISGHVSLFWYQQALGQGPEFLTYFQNEAQLDKSGLPSDRFFAERPEGSVSTLKIQRTQQEDSAVYLCASSLAGGQETQYFGPGTRLLVL.